This T cell receptor beta chain was sequenced in a study of blood T cell repertoires in COVID-19. Produced via immunoSEQ multiplex PCR; TCRdb's table is partial and in-frame only. The table shows about 270,000 clones, with approximately 90% occurring only once. Participant-reported clinical history was the basis for cohort assignment. This clone was counted only a few times. This sequence originates from a woman between 45 and 60 years old who had recovered from COVID-19. Sequencing was carried out using PBMCs or T cells enriched from blood (not recorded which).

Here the CDR3 reads CASSQHPGTGGYEQYF. For the CDR3, the DNA is TGCGCCAGCAGCCAGCACCCCGGGACAGGGGGCTACGAGCAGTACTTC. The chain carries TRBV4-1 and TRBJ2-7, with TRBD1 identical over 11 bases. This CDR3 spans 16 amino acids. CDR1 and CDR2 (germline): MGHRA, YSYEKL. V lost 3 bases to trimming and J lost 3 bases; unmatched junction nucleotides: 7.